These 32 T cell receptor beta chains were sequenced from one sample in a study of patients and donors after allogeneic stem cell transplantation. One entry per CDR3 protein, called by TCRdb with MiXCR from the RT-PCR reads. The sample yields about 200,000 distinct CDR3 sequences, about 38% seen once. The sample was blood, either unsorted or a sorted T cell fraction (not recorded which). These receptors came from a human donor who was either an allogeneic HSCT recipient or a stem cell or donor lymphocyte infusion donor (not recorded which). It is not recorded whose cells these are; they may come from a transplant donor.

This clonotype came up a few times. The CDR3 loop reads CSARSGGGADTEAFF. CDR3 DNA sequence: TGCAGTGCTAGATCGGGGGGGGGCGCGGACACTGAAGCTTTCTTT. The chain joins TRBV20-1 to TRBJ1-1; a weak D match, TRBD1 (6 bases). CDR1 DFQATT and CDR2 SNEGSKA come from the germline V gene (reference sequence). The CDR3 is made up of 15 amino acids. The ends were cut back, 2 bases at V and 3 bases at J, with 16 bases in the middle.

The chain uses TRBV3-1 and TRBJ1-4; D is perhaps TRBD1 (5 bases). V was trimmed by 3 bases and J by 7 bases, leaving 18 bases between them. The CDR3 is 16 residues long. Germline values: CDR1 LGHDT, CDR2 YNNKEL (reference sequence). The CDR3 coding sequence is TGTGCCAGCAGCCAGCACCATATCAGGAGGGGTGAAAAACTGTTTTTT. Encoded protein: CASSQHHIRRGEKLFF.

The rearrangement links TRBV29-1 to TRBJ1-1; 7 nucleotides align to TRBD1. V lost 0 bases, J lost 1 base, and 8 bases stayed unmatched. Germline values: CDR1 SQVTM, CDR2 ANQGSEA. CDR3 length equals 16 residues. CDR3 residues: CSVEDPDRVGNTEAFF. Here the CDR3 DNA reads TGCAGCGTTGAAGACCCTGACAGGGTTGGGAACACTGAAGCTTTCTTT.

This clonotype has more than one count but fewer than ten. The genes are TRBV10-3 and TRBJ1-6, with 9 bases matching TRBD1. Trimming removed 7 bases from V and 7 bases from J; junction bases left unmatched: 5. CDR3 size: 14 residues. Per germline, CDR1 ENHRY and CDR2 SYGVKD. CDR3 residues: CAIMPGQGNSPLHF. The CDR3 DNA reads TGTGCCATCATGCCGGGACAGGGAAATTCACCCCTCCACTTT.

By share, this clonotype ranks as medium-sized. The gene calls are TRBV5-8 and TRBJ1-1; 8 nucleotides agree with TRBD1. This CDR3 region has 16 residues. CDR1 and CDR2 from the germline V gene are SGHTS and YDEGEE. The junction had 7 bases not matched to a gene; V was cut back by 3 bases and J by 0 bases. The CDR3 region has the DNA TGTGCCAGCAGCTACGGACAGGGAAAGATGAACACTGAAGCTTTCTTT. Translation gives CASSYGQGKMNTEAFF.

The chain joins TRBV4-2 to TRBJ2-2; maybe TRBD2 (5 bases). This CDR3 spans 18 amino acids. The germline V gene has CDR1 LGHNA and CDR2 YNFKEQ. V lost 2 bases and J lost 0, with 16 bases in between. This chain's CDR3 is CASSQHGMPHANTGELFF. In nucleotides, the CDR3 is TGTGCCAGCAGCCAACACGGGATGCCCCACGCGAACACCGGGGAGCTGTTTTTT.

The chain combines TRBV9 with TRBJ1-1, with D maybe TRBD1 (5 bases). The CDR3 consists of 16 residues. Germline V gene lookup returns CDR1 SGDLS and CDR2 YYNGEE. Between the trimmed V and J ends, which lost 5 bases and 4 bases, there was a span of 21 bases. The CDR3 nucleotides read TGTGCCAGCAGTCCCCTCGGGGCAGCGAGGACCACTGAAGCTTTCTTT. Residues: CASSPLGAARTTEAFF. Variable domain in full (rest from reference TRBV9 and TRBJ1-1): DSGVTQTPKHLITATGQRVTLRCSPRSGDLSVYWYQQSLDQGLQFLIQYYNGEERAKGNILERFSAQQFPDLHSELNLSSLELGDSALYFCASSPLGAARTTEAFFGQGTRLTVV.

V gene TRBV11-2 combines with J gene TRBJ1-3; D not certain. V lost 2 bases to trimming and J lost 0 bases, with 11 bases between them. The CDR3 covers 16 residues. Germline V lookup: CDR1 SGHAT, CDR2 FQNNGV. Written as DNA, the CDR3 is TGTGCCAGCAGCTTATCCCCAAGGGTCTCTGGAAACACCATATATTTT. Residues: CASSLSPRVSGNTIYF.

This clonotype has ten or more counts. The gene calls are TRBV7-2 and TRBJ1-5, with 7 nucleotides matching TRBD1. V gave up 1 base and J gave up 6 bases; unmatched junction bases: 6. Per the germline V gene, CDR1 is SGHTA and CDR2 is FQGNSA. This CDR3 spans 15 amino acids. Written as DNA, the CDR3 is TGTGCCAGCAGCTTAGGGCAGGGGGTTGGTCAGCCCCAGCATTTT. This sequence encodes CASSLGQGVGQPQHF.

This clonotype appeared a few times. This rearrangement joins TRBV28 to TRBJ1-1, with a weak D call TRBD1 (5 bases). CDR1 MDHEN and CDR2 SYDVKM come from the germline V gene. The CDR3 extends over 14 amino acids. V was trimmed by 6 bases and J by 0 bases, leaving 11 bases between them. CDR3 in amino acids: CASRTGRLNTEAFF. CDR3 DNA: TGTGCCAGCAGGACGGGACGTTTGAACACTGAAGCTTTCTTT.

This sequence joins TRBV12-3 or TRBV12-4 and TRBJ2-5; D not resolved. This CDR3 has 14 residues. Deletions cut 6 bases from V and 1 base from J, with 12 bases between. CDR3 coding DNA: TGTGCCAGCAGCCCGGGTCGACCCCAAGAGACCCAGTACTTC. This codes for CASSPGRPQETQYF.

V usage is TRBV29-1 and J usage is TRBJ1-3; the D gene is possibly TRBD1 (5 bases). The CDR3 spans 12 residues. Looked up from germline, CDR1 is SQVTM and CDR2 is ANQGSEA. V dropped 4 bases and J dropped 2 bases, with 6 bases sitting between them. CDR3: CSVGGPGNTIYF. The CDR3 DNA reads TGCAGCGTTGGGGGCCCTGGAAACACCATATATTTT.

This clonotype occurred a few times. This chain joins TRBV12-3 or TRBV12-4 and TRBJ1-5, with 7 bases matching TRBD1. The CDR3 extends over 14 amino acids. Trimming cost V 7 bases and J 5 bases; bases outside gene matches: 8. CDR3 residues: CASTLQGIDQPQHF. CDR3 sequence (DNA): TGTGCCAGCACCTTACAGGGGATTGATCAGCCCCAGCATTTT.

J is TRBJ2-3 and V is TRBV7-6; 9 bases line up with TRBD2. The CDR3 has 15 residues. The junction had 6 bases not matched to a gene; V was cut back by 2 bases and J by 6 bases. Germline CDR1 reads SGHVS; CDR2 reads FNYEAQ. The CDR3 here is CASSLRGLAQDTQYF. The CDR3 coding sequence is TGTGCCAGCAGCTTACGGGGACTAGCCCAGGATACGCAGTATTTT.

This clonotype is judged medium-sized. Here the CDR3 reads CASSAMPGQGRNQPQHF. For the CDR3, the DNA is TGTGCCAGCAGTGCGATGCCGGGACAGGGGCGCAATCAGCCCCAGCATTTT. J is TRBJ1-5 and V is TRBV6-4, with 10 nucleotides matching TRBD1. This CDR3 spans 17 amino acids. Germline values: CDR1 MRHNA, CDR2 SNTAGT. After removal of 4 bases from V and 2 bases from J, the junction contained 8 bases not matched to a gene.

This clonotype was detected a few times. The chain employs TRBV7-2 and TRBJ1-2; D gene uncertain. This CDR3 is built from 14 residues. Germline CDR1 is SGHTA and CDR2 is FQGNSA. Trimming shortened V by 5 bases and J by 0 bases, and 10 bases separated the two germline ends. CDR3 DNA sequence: TGTGCCAGCAGCCTCTTTACGACTAACTATGGCTACACCTTC. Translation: CASSLFTTNYGYTF.

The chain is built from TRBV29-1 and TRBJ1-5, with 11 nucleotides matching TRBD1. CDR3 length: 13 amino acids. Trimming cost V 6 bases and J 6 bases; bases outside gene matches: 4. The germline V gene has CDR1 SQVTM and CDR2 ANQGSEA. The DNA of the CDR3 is TGCAGCGTCCCGGACAGGGGGCCTCAGCCCCAGCATTTT. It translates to CSVPDRGPQPQHF.

This chain's CDR3 is CASTYRDRTYEQYF. CDR3 nucleotide sequence: TGTGCCAGCACTTACCGGGACAGGACCTACGAGCAGTACTTC. The chain links TRBV12-3 or TRBV12-4 to TRBJ2-7; TRBD1 matches at 8 bases. The J segment lost 2 bases and the V segment lost 7 bases, leaving 7 bases of the junction unmatched. This CDR3 is built from 14 residues.

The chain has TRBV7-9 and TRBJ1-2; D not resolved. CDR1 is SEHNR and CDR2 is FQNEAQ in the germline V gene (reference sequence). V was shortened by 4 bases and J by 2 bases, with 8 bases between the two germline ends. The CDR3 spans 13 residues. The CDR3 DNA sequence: TGTGCCAGCAGCTCGACCTGGAACTATGGCTACACCTTC. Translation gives CASSSTWNYGYTF.

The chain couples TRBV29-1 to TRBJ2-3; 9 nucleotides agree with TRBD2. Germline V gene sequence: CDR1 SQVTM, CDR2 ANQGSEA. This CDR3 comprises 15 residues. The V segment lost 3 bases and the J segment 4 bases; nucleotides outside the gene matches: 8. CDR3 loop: CSVEDAGGLSDTQYF. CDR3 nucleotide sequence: TGCAGCGTTGAGGACGCGGGGGGGCTGTCAGATACGCAGTATTTT.

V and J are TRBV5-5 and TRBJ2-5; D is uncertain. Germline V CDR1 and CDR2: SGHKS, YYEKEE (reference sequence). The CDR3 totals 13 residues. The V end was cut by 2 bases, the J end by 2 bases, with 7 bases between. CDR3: CASSLASQETQYF. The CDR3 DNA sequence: TGTGCCAGCAGCTTAGCGAGTCAAGAGACCCAGTACTTC.

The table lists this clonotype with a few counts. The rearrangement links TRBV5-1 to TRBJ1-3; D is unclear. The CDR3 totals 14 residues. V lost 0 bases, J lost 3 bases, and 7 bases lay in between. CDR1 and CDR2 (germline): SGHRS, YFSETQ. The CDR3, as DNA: TGCGCCAGCAGCTTGGCCGGGATTGGAAACACCATATATTTT. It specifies CASSLAGIGNTIYF. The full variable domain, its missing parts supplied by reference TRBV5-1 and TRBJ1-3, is KAGVTQTPRYLIKTRGQQVTLSCSPISGHRSVSWYQQTPGQGLQFLFEYFSETQRNKGNFPGRFSGRQFSNSRSEMNVSTLELGDSALYLCASSLAGIGNTIYFGEGSWLTVV.

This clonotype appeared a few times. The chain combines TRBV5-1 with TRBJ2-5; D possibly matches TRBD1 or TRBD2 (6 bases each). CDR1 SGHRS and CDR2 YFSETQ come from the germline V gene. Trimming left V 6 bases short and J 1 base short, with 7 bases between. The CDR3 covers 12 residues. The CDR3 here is CASTGAQETQYF. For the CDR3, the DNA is TGCGCCAGCACGGGGGCCCAAGAGACCCAGTACTTC.

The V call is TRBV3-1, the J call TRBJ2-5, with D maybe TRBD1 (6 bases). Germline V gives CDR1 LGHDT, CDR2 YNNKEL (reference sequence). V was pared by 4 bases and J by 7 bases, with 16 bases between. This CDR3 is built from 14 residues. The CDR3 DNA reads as TGTGCCAGCAGCCCCACCACAGGGTCGGGGACCCAGTACTTC. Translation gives CASSPTTGSGTQYF.

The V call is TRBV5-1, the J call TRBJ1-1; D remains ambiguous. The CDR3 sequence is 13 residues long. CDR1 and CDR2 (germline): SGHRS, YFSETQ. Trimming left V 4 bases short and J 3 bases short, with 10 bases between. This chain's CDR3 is CASSPAVDTEAFF. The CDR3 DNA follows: TGCGCCAGCAGCCCAGCAGTGGACACTGAAGCTTTCTTT.

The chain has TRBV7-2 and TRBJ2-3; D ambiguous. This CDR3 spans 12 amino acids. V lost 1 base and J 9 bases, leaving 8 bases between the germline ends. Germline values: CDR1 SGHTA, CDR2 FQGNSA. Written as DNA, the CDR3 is TGTGCCAGCAGCTTAGTGGTCAGAACGCAGTATTTT. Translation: CASSLVVRTQYF. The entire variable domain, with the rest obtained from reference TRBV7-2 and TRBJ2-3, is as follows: GAGVSQSPSNKVTEKGKDVELRCDPISGHTALYWYRQSLGQGLEFLIYFQGNSAPDKSGLPSDRFSAERTGGSVSTLTIQRTQQEDSAVYLCASSLVVRTQYFGPGTRLTVL.

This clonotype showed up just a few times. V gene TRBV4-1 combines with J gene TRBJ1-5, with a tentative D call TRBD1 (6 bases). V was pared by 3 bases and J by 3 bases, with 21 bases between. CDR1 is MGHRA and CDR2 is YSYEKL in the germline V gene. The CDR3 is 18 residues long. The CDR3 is CASSHSRDTFNPNQPQHF. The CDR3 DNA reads TGCGCCAGCAGCCACTCACGGGACACATTCAATCCCAATCAGCCCCAGCATTTT.

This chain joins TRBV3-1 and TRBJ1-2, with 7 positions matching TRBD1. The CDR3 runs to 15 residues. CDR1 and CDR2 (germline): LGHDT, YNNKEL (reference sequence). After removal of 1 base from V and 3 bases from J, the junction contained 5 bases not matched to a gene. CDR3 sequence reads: CASSQAAGGDYGYTF. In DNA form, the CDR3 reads TGTGCCAGCAGCCAAGCGGCAGGGGGAGACTATGGCTACACCTTC.

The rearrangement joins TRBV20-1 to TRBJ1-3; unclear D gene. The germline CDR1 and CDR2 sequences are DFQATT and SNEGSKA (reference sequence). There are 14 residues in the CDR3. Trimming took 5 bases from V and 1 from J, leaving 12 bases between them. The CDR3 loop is CSAGLASSGNTIYF. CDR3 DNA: TGCAGTGCTGGGCTCGCGAGTTCTGGAAACACCATATATTTT.

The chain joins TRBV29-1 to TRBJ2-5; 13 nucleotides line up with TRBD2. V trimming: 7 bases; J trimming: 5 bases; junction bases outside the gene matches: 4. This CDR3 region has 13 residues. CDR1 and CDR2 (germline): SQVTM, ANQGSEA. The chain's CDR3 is CSGLAGGGETQYF. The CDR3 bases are TGCAGCGGACTAGCGGGGGGCGGGGAGACCCAGTACTTC.

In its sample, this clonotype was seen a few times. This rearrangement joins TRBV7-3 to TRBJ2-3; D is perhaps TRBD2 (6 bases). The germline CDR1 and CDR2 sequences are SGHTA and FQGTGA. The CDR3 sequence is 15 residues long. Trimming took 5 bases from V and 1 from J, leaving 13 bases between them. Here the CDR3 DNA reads TGTGCCAGCAGCCTGACTAGGGGACGCACAGATACGCAGTATTTT. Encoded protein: CASSLTRGRTDTQYF.

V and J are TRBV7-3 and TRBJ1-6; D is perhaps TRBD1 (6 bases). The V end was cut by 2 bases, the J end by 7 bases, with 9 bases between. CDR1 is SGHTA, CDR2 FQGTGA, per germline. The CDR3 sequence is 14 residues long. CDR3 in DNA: TGTGCCAGCAGCTTAGGGGGCTTCAATTCACCCCTCCACTTT. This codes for CASSLGGFNSPLHF.